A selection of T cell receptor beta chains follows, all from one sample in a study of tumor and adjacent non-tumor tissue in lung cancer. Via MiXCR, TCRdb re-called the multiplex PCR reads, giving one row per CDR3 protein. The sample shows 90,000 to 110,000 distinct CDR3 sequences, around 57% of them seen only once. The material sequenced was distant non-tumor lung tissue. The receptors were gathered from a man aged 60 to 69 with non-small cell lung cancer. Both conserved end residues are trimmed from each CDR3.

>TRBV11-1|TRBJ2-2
AVRTTQTWELF
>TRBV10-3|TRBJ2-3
AIGPTTDMQY
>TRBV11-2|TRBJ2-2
TSSSGQNTGELF
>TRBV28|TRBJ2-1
ASINVALAGERNEQF
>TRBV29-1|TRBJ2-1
SVSYNEQF
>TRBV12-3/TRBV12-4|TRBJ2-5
VSSLGSTQYQETQY
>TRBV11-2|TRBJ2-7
TNNAGTRTYEQY
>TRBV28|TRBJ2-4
ASSSGLEAKNIQY
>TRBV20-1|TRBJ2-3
SASLTETQY
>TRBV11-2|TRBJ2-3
ASSLAGGAGTYTQY
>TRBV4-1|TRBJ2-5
ATNQDWRGLQETQY
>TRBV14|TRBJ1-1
ASSQAISQGTEAF
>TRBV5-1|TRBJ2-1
ASNQTPTSDRAVDYNEQF
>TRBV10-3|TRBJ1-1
TIRDDTGGRTEAF
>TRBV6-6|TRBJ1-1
ASKGGAKTEAS
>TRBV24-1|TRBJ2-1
ATSDDFSNEQF
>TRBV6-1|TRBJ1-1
ASSPVRTSTFGAF
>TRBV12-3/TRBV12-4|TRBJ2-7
ASTDGGGANIFMD
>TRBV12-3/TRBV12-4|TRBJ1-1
SSSHEMNTEAF
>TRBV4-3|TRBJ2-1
ASSQEMGLGQF
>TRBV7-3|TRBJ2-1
ASSPSGTAAYNEQF
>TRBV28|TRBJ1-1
ASSVQGREPF
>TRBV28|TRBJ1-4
ASSSSSGTGGVKLF
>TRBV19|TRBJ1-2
ASSQQGFDVYT
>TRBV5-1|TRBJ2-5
ASSLGVETQS
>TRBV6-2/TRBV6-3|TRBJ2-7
ASSYSTVGAYEQY
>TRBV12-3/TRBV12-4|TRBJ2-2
ASSRNTGELV
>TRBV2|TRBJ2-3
ASRSGQAVRTDTQY
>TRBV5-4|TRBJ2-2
ASSSGQIRTGELF
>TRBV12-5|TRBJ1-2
ASGMAAGVGYGYT
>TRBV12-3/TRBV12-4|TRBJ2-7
ASSRLGSPHEQY